This T cell receptor beta chain was found in a study of blood T cells in healthy people across ages. Study conclusions and caveats: Roughly linearly, TCR beta diversity per million T cells fell as age increased. TCR beta diversity tracked closely with naive T cell percentage.

V dropped 2 bases and J dropped 8 bases, with 12 bases sitting between them. CDR1 SEHNR and CDR2 FQNEAQ come from the germline V gene (reference sequence). The CDR3 spans 13 residues. A few counts support this clonotype. What it binds is not known. For the second PCR, which ran for roughly 7 to 11 cycles, a sample-barcoded 5' primer and a J-beta primer mix were used. Carrying 12 random nucleotides, a template-switch adaptor labeled each individual cDNA molecule. TCRdb processed the 5' RACE reads anew with MiXCR; each CDR3 protein has one entry. The top ten clones hold roughly 13% of a sample with over 500,000 distinct CDR3 sequences, more than 45% of them seen once.

The V and J genes are TRBV7-9 and TRBJ1-1; D ambiguous. Input material: blood. The sequence was obtained from a woman aged 80 or over in good health. CDR3 nucleotide sequence: TGTGCCAGCAGCTTAACGGGGAACCTGGAAGCTTTCTTT. This sequence encodes CASSLTGNLEAFF. Complete variable domain (other parts from reference TRBV7-9 and TRBJ1-1): DTGVSQNPRHKITKRGQNVTFRCDPISEHNRLYWYRQTLGQGPEFLTYFQNEAQLEKSRLLSDRFSAERPKGSFSTLEIQRTEQGDSAMYLCASSLTGNLEAFFGQGTRLTVV.